This record covers a single T cell receptor beta chain. This record comes from a study of blood T cells in healthy people across ages. Primers used in a second PCR of roughly 6 to 11 cycles were a sample-barcoded 5' primer and a J-beta primer mix. Tags on each cDNA molecule came from a template-switch adaptor with 12 random nucleotides. A single record per CDR3 protein comes from TCRdb applying MiXCR to the 5' RACE reads. Seen here are around 620,000 distinct CDR3 sequences, approximately 27% observed once, and the top ten hold approximately 17%. V was trimmed by 5 bases and J by 5 bases, leaving 10 bases between them. This CDR3 spans 13 amino acids. Germline CDR1 and CDR2: SGHAT and FQNNGV.

Material: blood. This TCR was recovered from a woman aged 70-85 years in good health. This chain uses TRBV11-2 with TRBJ1-5; D is perhaps TRBD1 (5 bases). DNA of the CDR3: TGTGCCAGCAGCACAGGAATTCATCAGCCCCAGCATTTT. This translates into CASSTGIHQPQHF.